This T cell receptor (beta chain) came from a study of T cell changes during pregnancy in multiple sclerosis. Germline-derived CDR1 and CDR2 are MNHNY and SVGAGI (reference sequence). The length of the CDR3 is 13 residues. Germline trimming cut 6 bases from V and 3 bases from J; bases unmatched to any gene: 4. Assay: immunoSEQ multiplex PCR; the TCRdb copy retains only in-frame clones and omits some. The data hold 100,000 to 140,000 clones, with 85% to 95% observed a single time. The sequences come from peripheral blood, collected in the third trimester of pregnancy. This sequence was found in a female donor in good health, enrolled as a control in a pregnancy study. The V call is TRBV6-6, the J call TRBJ1-2; 7 positions agree with TRBD1. DNA for the CDR3: TGTGCCAGCAGCCGGGACAGCTACTATGGCTACACCTTC. Its protein product is CASSRDSYYGYTF.